This TCR beta chain was retrieved from a study of CD8+ T cells in alopecia areata. Study-level information: The drug, oral tofacitinib, was given to treated patients at 5 to 10 mg twice daily. After 6 to 18 months of tofacitinib, follow-up continued 6 months off drug.

As the sequencing template, cDNA was produced by extracting RNA and reverse transcribing it. The assay was immunoSEQ multiplex PCR, and TCRdb's table has in-frame clones only and misses some. The sample contains 130,000 to 150,000 clones, around 51% of which appear only once. The CDR3 is 13 residues long. The germline V gene encodes CDR1 SNHLY and CDR2 FYNNEI. Trimming pared 2 bases from V and 10 bases from J, leaving 14 bases between. The receptor comes from a human donor with alopecia areata. The sequences come from CD4+ T cells sorted from blood, collected at week 0. This chain joins TRBV2 and TRBJ1-1; D is uncertain. The CDR3 here is CASSETAYHRAFF. The CDR3 coding sequence is TGTGCCAGCAGTGAAACAGCTTATCATAGAGCTTTCTTT.